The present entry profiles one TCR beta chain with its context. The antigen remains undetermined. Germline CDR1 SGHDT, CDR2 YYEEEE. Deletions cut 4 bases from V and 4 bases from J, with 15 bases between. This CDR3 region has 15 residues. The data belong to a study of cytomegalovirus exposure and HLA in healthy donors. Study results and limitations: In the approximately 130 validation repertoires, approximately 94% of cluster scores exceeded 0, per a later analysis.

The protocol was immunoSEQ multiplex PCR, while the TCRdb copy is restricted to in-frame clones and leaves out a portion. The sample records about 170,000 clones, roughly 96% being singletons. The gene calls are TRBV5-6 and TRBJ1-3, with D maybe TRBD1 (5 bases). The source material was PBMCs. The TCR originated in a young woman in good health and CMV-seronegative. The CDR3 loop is CASSGGTYPGNTIYF. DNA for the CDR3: TGTGCCAGCAGCGGCGGGACGTACCCAGGAAACACCATATATTTT.